These T cell receptor beta chains were read from a single sample in a study of molecular identifiers for immune sequencing clone quantification. TCRdb redid the calling of the PCR reads with MiXCR, one entry per CDR3 protein. Counted here are approximately 680,000 distinct CDR3 sequences, about 25% occurring once; the ten biggest clones make up about 0.73%. Source material: naive CD8+ T cells from blood, with Jurkat cell RNA spiked in. The receptors shown here come from a human donor in good health. Some libraries in this study had Jurkat cell RNA spiked in. Both conserved end residues are part of each CDR3. The D gene is left open where the match is weak. Clone size is shown for a subset of rows, as once, few, many or a class of expanded clone.

clone size,J gene,V gene,D gene,CDR3 protein,CDR3 DNA
many,TRBJ1-1,TRBV27,TRBD1,CASRDRGTEAFF,TGTGCCAGCAGGGACAGGGGCACTGAAGCTTTCTTT
.,TRBJ1-5,TRBV28,.,CASITRRGGNQPQHF,TGTGCCAGCATCACCCGGAGGGGGGGCAATCAGCCCCAGCATTTT
few,TRBJ1-1,TRBV11-2,.,CASSLLPGGDTEAFF,TGTGCCAGCAGCTTACTTCCGGGGGGCGATACTGAAGCTTTCTTT
many,TRBJ2-7,TRBV28,TRBD1,CASSPRQGSGATRAGLANEQYF,TGTGCCAGCAGTCCACGACAGGGATCGGGCGCAACCCGGGCCGGGCTGGCTAACGAGCAGTACTTC
.,TRBJ2-2,TRBV5-1,TRBD1,CASSLTGGHSGELFF,TGCGCCAGCAGTCTGACAGGGGGTCACTCCGGGGAGCTGTTTTTT
few,TRBJ1-2,TRBV12-3/TRBV12-4,.,CATRGGARGYTF,TGTGCCACGCGCGGGGGGGCGCGGGGCTACACCTTC
many,TRBJ2-7,TRBV4-1,TRBD1,CASSQQQGYEQYF,TGCGCCAGCAGCCAGCAACAGGGGTACGAGCAGTACTTC
few,TRBJ2-1,TRBV7-3,.,CASSLGGSAMPDEQFF,TGTGCCAGCAGCTTAGGGGGCTCCGCCATGCCCGATGAGCAGTTCTTC
.,TRBJ2-7,TRBV7-9,.,CASSLGAVYEQYF,TGTGCCAGCAGCTTAGGGGCGGTGTACGAGCAGTACTTC
many,TRBJ2-6,TRBV5-1,.,CASSLESGMIAGANVLTF,TGCGCCAGCAGCTTGGAGTCTGGAATGATAGCCGGGGCCAACGTCCTGACTTTC
few,TRBJ2-2,TRBV7-6,TRBD1,CASSPDRVTGELFF,TGTGCCAGCAGCCCGGACAGGGTCACCGGGGAGCTGTTTTTT
.,TRBJ1-5,TRBV12-3/TRBV12-4,.,CASSFVHNSNQPQHF,TGTGCCAGCAGTTTTGTACACAATAGCAATCAGCCCCAGCATTTT
.,TRBJ2-7,TRBV19,.,CASSIVGGAYEQYF,TGTGCCAGTAGTATTGTCGGAGGCGCCTACGAGCAGTACTTC
many,TRBJ2-1,TRBV7-2,TRBD2,CASSELAGRSYNEQFF,TGTGCCAGCAGCGAGCTAGCGGGACGCTCCTACAATGAGCAGTTCTTC
.,TRBJ2-7,TRBV11-1,TRBD2,CASSLGRTSRYEQYF,TGTGCCAGCAGCTTAGGAAGGACTAGTCGCTACGAGCAGTACTTC
many,TRBJ1-1,TRBV7-9,.,CASSFSSGDEAFF,TGTGCCAGCAGCTTTAGCTCGGGAGATGAAGCTTTCTTT
.,TRBJ2-7,TRBV20-1,TRBD1,CSASGTGISYEQYF,TGCAGTGCTTCCGGGACAGGGATCTCCTACGAGCAGTACTTC
few,TRBJ2-2,TRBV19,.,CASSAGDTSSTGELFF,TGTGCCAGTAGTGCCGGGGACACGAGCTCAACCGGGGAGCTGTTTTTT
.,TRBJ1-2,TRBV28,TRBD1,CASSVRGRYGYTF,TGTGCCAGCAGTGTCAGGGGGCGTTATGGCTACACCTTC
few,TRBJ2-7,TRBV30,.,CAWSAAGLIYEQYF,TGTGCCTGGAGCGCCGCCGGGCTTATTTACGAGCAGTACTTC
many,TRBJ2-7,TRBV6-1,.,CASSGAQGSYEQYF,TGTGCCAGCAGTGGGGCCCAGGGGTCCTACGAGCAGTACTTC
many,TRBJ2-5,TRBV5-1,.,CASSLRQLQETQYF,TGCGCCAGCAGCCTAAGACAGCTTCAAGAGACCCAGTACTTC
few,TRBJ2-1,TRBV14,.,CASSRSFNEQFF,TGTGCCAGCAGCCGCTCTTTCAATGAGCAGTTCTTC
many,TRBJ1-1,TRBV27,.,CASSSIGPLRIEAFF,TGTGCCAGCAGTTCTATAGGACCGCTCCGAATAGAAGCTTTCTTT
few,TRBJ2-3,TRBV28,.,CASSPRDLTDTQYF,TGTGCCAGCAGTCCTCGGGACTTAACAGATACGCAGTATTTT
.,TRBJ1-2,TRBV30,TRBD1,CAWSVTGNEGYTF,TGTGCCTGGAGTGTGACAGGGAACGAGGGCTACACCTTC
.,TRBJ2-1,TRBV7-6,.,CASSLGGRGLGNEQFF,TGTGCCAGCAGCTTAGGCGGACGGGGGCTCGGGAATGAGCAGTTCTTC
many,TRBJ1-1,TRBV20-1,.,CSASQGLNTEAFF,TGCAGTGCTTCGCAGGGGCTTAACACTGAAGCTTTCTTT
few,TRBJ2-7,TRBV7-2,.,CASSYLGNEQYF,TGTGCCAGCAGCTATTTGGGGAACGAGCAGTACTTC
few,TRBJ2-3,TRBV30,.,CAWRTDTQYF,TGTGCCTGGAGGACAGATACGCAGTATTTT
many,TRBJ1-1,TRBV4-1,.,CASSQDLVRLNTEAFF,TGCGCCAGCAGCCAAGATCTGGTACGTCTGAACACTGAAGCTTTCTTT
few,TRBJ2-5,TRBV13,TRBD2,CASSLRGLAEQETQYF,TGTGCCAGCAGCTTAAGGGGACTAGCGGAGCAAGAGACCCAGTACTTC
many,TRBJ2-7,TRBV5-6,.,CASTPGGDAYEQYF,TGTGCCAGCACCCCAGGGGGGGACGCCTACGAGCAGTACTTC
.,TRBJ2-7,TRBV7-2,.,CASSPARGYYEQYF,TGTGCCAGCAGCCCGGCCAGGGGCTATTACGAGCAGTACTTC
.,TRBJ2-3,TRBV28,TRBD2,CACSPSGGTDTQYF,TGTGCCTGCAGTCCTAGCGGGGGCACAGATACGCAGTATTTT
many,TRBJ2-7,TRBV27,.,CASSLLGNEQYF,TGTGCCAGCAGTTTACTGGGCAACGAGCAGTACTTC
few,TRBJ2-3,TRBV9,.,CASSVRTGTDTQYF,TGTGCCAGCAGCGTGAGGACAGGCACAGATACGCAGTATTTT
.,TRBJ1-1,TRBV19,.,CASSIGSRSNTEAFF,TGTGCCAGTAGTATAGGGTCCCGGAGCAACACTGAAGCTTTCTTT
many,TRBJ2-5,TRBV19,.,CASRGDVQETQYF,TGTGCCAGTAGAGGGGACGTTCAAGAGACCCAGTACTTC
many,TRBJ2-5,TRBV10-1,.,CASSDYDQETQYF,TGCGCCAGCAGTGACTACGACCAAGAGACCCAGTACTTC
few,TRBJ1-2,TRBV9,TRBD1,CASSKSGTDYGYTF,TGTGCCAGCAGTAAGTCCGGGACAGACTATGGCTACACCTTC
.,TRBJ2-5,TRBV14,.,CASSQGGVLQETQYF,TGTGCCAGCAGCCAAGGCGGAGTACTACAAGAGACCCAGTACTTC
many,TRBJ1-1,TRBV27,TRBD1,CASSSQGAGYTEAFF,TGTGCCAGCAGTTCACAGGGGGCCGGGTACACTGAAGCTTTCTTT
many,TRBJ1-1,TRBV9,.,CASSPSASGKTEAFF,TGTGCCAGCAGCCCCAGCGCTTCAGGGAAGACTGAAGCTTTCTTT
many,TRBJ2-2,TRBV25-1,.,CATGRGRAGELFF,TGTGCTACAGGACGGGGAAGGGCCGGGGAGCTGTTTTTT
.,TRBJ1-2,TRBV9,.,CASSKITREHSGYTF,TGTGCCAGCAGCAAAATTACCCGGGAGCACTCTGGCTACACCTTC
few,TRBJ2-3,TRBV30,TRBD2,CAWSAGLREPTDTQYF,TGTGCCTGGAGTGCCGGCTTGCGGGAGCCCACAGATACGCAGTATTTT
many,TRBJ2-7,TRBV5-1,TRBD2,CASRLGNSGVDAYEQYF,TGCGCCAGCAGGCTGGGCAACAGCGGGGTTGACGCCTACGAGCAGTACTTC